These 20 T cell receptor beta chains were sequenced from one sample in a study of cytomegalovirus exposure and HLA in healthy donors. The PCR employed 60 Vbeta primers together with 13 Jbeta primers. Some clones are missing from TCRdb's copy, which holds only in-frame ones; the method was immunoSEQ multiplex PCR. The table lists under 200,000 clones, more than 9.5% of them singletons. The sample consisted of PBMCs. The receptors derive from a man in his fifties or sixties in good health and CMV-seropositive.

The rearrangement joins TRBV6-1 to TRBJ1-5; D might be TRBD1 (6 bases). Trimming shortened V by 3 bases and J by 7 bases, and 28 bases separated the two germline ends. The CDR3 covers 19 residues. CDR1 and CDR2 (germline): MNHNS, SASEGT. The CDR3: CASSERIGTRINPLQPQHF. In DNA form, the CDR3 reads TGTGCCAGCAGTGAGAGGATTGGGACACGGATCAATCCGTTGCAGCCCCAGCATTTT.

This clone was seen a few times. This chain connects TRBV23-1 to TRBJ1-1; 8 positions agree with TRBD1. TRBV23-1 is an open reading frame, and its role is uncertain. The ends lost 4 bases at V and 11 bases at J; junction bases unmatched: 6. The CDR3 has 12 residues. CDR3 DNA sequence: TGCGCCAGCAGTCCCCAGGGGGCCCGGGCTTTCTTT. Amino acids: CASSPQGARAFF.

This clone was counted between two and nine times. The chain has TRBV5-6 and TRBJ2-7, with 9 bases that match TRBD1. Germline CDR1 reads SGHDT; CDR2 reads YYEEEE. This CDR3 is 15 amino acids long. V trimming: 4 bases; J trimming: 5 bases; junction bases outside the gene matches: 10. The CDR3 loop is CASSPGTGSPNEQYV. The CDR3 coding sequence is TGTGCCAGCAGCCCCGGGACAGGGTCCCCCAACGAGCAGTACGTC.

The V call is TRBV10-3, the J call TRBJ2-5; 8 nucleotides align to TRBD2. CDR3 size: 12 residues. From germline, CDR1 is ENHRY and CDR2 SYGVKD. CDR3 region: CAGSNGRGTQYF. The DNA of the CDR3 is TGTGCGGGGTCGAACGGGAGGGGGACCCAGTACTTC.

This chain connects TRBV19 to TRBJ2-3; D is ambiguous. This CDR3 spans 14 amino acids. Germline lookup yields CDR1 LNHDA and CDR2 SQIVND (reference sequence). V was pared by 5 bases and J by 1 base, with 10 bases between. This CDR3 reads CASSHRLGTDTQYF. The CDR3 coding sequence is TGTGCCAGTAGTCACCGTCTAGGCACAGATACGCAGTATTTT. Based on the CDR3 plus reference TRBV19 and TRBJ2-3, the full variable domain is DGGITQSPKYLFRKEGQNVTLSCEQNLNHDAMYWYRQDPGQGLRLIYYSQIVNDFQKGDIAEGYSVSREKKESFPLTVTSAQKNPTAFYLCASSHRLGTDTQYFGPGTRLTVL.

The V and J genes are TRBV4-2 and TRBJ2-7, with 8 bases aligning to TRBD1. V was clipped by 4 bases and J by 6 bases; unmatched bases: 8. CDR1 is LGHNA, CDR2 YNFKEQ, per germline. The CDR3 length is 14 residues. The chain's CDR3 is CASSPGTGGAEQYF. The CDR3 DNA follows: TGTGCCAGCAGCCCCGGGACAGGAGGTGCCGAGCAGTACTTC.

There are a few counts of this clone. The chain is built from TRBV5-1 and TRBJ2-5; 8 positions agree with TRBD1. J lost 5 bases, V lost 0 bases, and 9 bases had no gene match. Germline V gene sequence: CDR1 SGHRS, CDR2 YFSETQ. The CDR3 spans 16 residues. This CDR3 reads CASSLGQGAIGETQYF. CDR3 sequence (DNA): TGCGCCAGCAGCTTGGGGCAGGGGGCCATTGGGGAGACCCAGTACTTC.

The CDR3: CSVAYRTNEKLFF. In DNA, the CDR3 is TGCAGCGTTGCTTACAGAACTAATGAAAAACTGTTTTTT. This sequence joins TRBV29-1 and TRBJ1-4; unclear D gene. This CDR3 is built from 13 residues. V was clipped by 4 bases and J by 1 base, with 7 bases between them. Germline V lookup: CDR1 SQVTM, CDR2 ANQGSEA. Full variable domain (rest looked up from reference TRBV29-1 and TRBJ1-4): SAVISQKPSRDICQRGTSLTIQCQVDSQVTMMFWYRQQPGQSLTLIATANQGSEATYESGFVIDKFPISRPNLTFSTLTVSNMSPEDSSIYLCSVAYRTNEKLFFGSGTQLSVL.

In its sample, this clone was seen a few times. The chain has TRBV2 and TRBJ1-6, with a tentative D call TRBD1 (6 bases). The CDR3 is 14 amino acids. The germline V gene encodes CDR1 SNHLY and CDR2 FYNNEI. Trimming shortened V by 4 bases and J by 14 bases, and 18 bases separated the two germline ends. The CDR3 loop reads CASSGHWGRGSLHF. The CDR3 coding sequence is TGTGCCAGCAGTGGCCACTGGGGGCGCGGGTCCCTCCACTTT.

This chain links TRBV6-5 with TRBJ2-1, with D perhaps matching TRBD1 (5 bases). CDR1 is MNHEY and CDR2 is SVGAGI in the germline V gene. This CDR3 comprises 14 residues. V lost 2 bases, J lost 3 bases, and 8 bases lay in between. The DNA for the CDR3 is TGTGCCAGCAGTTACGGGGCTGGCTACAATGAGCAGTTCTTC. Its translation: CASSYGAGYNEQFF.

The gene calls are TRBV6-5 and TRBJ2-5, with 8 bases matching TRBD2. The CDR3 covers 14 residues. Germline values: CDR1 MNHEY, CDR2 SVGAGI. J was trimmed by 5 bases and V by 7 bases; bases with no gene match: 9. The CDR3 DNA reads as TGTGCCAGCATTCGACGGGGGGGAGGGGAGACCCAGTACTTC. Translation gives CASIRRGGGETQYF.

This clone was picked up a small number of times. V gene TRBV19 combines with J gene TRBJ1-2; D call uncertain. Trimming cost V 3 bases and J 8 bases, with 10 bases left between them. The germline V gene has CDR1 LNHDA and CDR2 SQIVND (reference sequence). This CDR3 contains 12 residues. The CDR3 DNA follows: TGTGCCAGTAGTATTGAGGTCGGGGGCTACACCTTC. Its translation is CASSIEVGGYTF.

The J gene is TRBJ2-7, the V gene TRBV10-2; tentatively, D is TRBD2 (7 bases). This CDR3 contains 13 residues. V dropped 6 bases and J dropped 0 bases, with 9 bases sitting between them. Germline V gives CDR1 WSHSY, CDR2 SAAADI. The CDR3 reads CASRGGGSYEQYV. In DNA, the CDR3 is TGCGCCAGCAGAGGGGGGGGCTCCTACGAGCAGTACGTC.

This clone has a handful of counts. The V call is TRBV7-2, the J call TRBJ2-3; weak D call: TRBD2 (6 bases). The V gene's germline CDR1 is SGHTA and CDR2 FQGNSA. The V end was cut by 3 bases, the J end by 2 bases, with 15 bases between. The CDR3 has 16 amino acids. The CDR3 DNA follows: TGTGCCAGCAGCTTTTTCCCGGGGGTGGCCACAGATACGCAGTATTTT. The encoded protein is CASSFFPGVATDTQYF. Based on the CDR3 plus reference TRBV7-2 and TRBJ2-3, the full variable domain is GAGVSQSPSNKVTEKGKDVELRCDPISGHTALYWYRQSLGQGLEFLIYFQGNSAPDKSGLPSDRFSAERTGGSVSTLTIQRTQQEDSAVYLCASSFFPGVATDTQYFGPGTRLTVL.

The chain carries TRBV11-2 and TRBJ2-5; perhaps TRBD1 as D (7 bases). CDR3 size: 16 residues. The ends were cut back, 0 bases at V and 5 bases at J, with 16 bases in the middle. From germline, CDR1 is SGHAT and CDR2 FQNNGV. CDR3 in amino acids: CASSLDLSGGTETQYF. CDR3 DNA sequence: TGTGCCAGCAGCTTAGATCTTTCAGGGGGGACGGAGACCCAGTACTTC.

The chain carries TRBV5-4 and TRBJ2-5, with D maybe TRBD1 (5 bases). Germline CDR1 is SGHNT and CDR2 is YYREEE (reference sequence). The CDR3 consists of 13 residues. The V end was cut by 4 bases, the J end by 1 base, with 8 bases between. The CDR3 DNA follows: TGTGCCAGCAGCCGACAGCCCCAAGAGACCCAGTACTTC. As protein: CASSRQPQETQYF.

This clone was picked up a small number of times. The CDR3 nucleotides read TGCGCCAGCAGCCGACAGCCGAACACTGAAGCTTTCTTT. Protein: CASSRQPNTEAFF. This chain uses TRBV4-3 with TRBJ1-1, with D perhaps TRBD1 (5 bases). The ends were cut back, 4 bases at V and 1 base at J, with 7 bases in the middle. The CDR3 extends over 13 amino acids. CDR1 is LGHNA and CDR2 is YSLEER in the germline V gene.

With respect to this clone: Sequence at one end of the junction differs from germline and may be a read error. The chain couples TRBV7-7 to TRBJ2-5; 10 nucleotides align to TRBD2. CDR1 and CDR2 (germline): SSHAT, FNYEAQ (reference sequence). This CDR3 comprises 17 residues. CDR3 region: CASSPRGSGGPQETQYF. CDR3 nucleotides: TGTGCTAGCAGCCCCCGGGGTAGCGGGGGGCCTCAAGAGACCCAGTACTTC.

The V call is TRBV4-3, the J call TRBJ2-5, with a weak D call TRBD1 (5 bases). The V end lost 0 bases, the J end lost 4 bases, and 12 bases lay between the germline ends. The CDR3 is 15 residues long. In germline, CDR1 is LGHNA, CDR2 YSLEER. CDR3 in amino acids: CASSQDGAGLETQYF. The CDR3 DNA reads TGCGCCAGCAGCCAAGATGGAGCAGGGTTAGAGACCCAGTACTTC.

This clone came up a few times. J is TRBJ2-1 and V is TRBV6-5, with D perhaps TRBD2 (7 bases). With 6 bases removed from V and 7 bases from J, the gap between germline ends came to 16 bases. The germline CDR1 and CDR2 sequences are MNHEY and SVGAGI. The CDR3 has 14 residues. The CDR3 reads CASSYPGGRNEQFF. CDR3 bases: TGTGCCAGCAGCTACCCCGGGGGGCGAAATGAGCAGTTCTTC.